This is a list of T cell receptor beta chains from one sample in a study of blood T cell repertoires in COVID-19. Using immunoSEQ multiplex PCR, the repertoire was profiled, and TCRdb retains in-frame clones only, with some absent. Of fewer than 200,000 clones detected, about 85% appear once; the ten largest clones hold about 22%. The specimen was peripheral blood. These receptor sequences come from a man in his 60s with active or convalescent COVID-19. The CDR3 runs from the conserved cysteine through the conserved F or W. A D gene is named only where the DNA matches it firmly. Clone size, where shown, is once, few, many, or a class for clones that have expanded.

v_gene: TRBV9; d_gene: TRBD2; j_gene: TRBJ2-1; abundance: -; CDR3aa: CASSSGTRNEQFF; CDR3nt: TGTGCCAGCAGCTCCGGGACTAGAAATGAGCAGTTCTTC
v_gene: TRBV3-1/TRBV3-2; d_gene: TRBD1; j_gene: TRBJ1-2; abundance: -; CDR3aa: CASSQDPRDRGGNFYGYTF; CDR3nt: TGTGCCAGCAGCCAAGATCCCCGGGACAGGGGAGGGAATTTCTATGGCTACACCTTC
v_gene: TRBV7-9; d_gene: -; j_gene: TRBJ2-3; abundance: -; CDR3aa: CASSPFAGMRTDTQYF; CDR3nt: TGTGCCAGCAGCCCCTTCGCGGGGATGCGCACAGATACGCAGTATTTT
v_gene: TRBV9; d_gene: -; j_gene: TRBJ2-5; abundance: -; CDR3aa: CASSTGVQETQYF; CDR3nt: TGTGCCAGCAGCACCGGGGTCCAAGAGACCCAGTACTTC
v_gene: TRBV24-1; d_gene: TRBD2; j_gene: TRBJ2-2; abundance: -; CDR3aa: CATSDLRASGPTGELFF; CDR3nt: TGTGCCACCAGTGATTTGAGGGCTAGCGGGCCTACCGGGGAGCTGTTTTTT
v_gene: TRBV5-6; d_gene: -; j_gene: TRBJ2-6; abundance: -; CDR3aa: CASSLAKSSGANVLTF; CDR3nt: TGTGCCAGCAGCTTGGCCAAGAGCTCTGGGGCCAACGTCCTGACTTTC
v_gene: TRBV6-5; d_gene: -; j_gene: TRBJ2-3; abundance: -; CDR3aa: CASSYSVPGRADTQYF; CDR3nt: TGTGCCAGCAGTTACTCGGTCCCAGGGCGCGCAGATACGCAGTATTTT
v_gene: TRBV5-1; d_gene: -; j_gene: TRBJ1-1; abundance: -; CDR3aa: CASSLVAADTEAFF; CDR3nt: TGCGCCAGCAGCTTGGTAGCCGCGGACACTGAAGCTTTCTTT
v_gene: TRBV4-2; d_gene: -; j_gene: TRBJ1-5; abundance: -; CDR3aa: CASSPREGDNQPQHF; CDR3nt: TGTGCCAGCAGCCCCAGGGAAGGGGACAATCAGCCCCAGCATTTT
v_gene: TRBV2; d_gene: -; j_gene: TRBJ1-1; abundance: -; CDR3aa: CASSDSRALRPEAFF; CDR3nt: TGTGCCAGCAGCGACTCCCGCGCCCTGCGTCCTGAAGCTTTCTTT
v_gene: TRBV5-4; d_gene: TRBD1; j_gene: TRBJ1-1; abundance: -; CDR3aa: CASTPGQSSAEAFF; CDR3nt: TGTGCCAGCACCCCGGGACAGTCTTCGGCTGAAGCTTTCTTT
v_gene: TRBV19; d_gene: -; j_gene: TRBJ1-6; abundance: -; CDR3aa: CASSIPGHRIYNSPLHF; CDR3nt: TGTGCCAGTAGTATCCCGGGACACCGAATCTATAATTCACCCCTCCACTTT
v_gene: TRBV6-5; d_gene: -; j_gene: TRBJ1-5; abundance: -; CDR3aa: CASRGGNNQPQHF; CDR3nt: TGTGCCAGCAGGGGGGGTAACAATCAGCCCCAGCATTTT
v_gene: TRBV7-2; d_gene: -; j_gene: TRBJ2-2; abundance: -; CDR3aa: CASSLGYIPGELFF; CDR3nt: TGTGCCAGCAGCTTAGGGTACATACCCGGGGAGCTGTTTTTT
v_gene: TRBV5-5; d_gene: -; j_gene: TRBJ1-5; abundance: -; CDR3aa: CASSPRWGGPQHF; CDR3nt: TGTGCCAGCAGCCCGCGATGGGGCGGGCCCCAGCATTTT
v_gene: TRBV7-6; d_gene: TRBD1; j_gene: TRBJ1-6; abundance: once; CDR3aa: CASSLGRTGGPYSPLHF; CDR3nt: TGTGCCAGCAGCTTGGGTAGGACAGGGGGTCCTTACTCACCCCTCCACTTT
v_gene: TRBV24-1; d_gene: -; j_gene: TRBJ2-1; abundance: -; CDR3aa: CATSDSPRGGNRRNNEQFF; CDR3nt: TGTGCCACCAGTGATTCCCCTAGGGGGGGGAATAGACGAAACAATGAGCAGTTCTTC
v_gene: TRBV6-5; d_gene: TRBD1; j_gene: TRBJ1-4; abundance: -; CDR3aa: CASSRDRGGEKLFF; CDR3nt: TGTGCCAGCAGCCGGGACAGGGGAGGCGAAAAACTGTTTTTT
v_gene: TRBV29-1; d_gene: TRBD1; j_gene: TRBJ1-3; abundance: -; CDR3aa: CSVGDDREALGNTIYF; CDR3nt: TGCAGCGTTGGGGACGACAGGGAGGCTCTTGGAAACACCATATATTTT
v_gene: TRBV19; d_gene: TRBD1; j_gene: TRBJ1-6; abundance: -; CDR3aa: CASSIIQGNSPLHF; CDR3nt: TGTGCCAGTAGTATAATACAGGGGAATTCACCCCTCCACTTT
v_gene: TRBV6-5; d_gene: TRBD1; j_gene: TRBJ1-1; abundance: -; CDR3aa: CASSGEQGFTEAFF; CDR3nt: TGTGCCAGCAGCGGGGAACAGGGGTTTACTGAAGCTTTCTTT
v_gene: TRBV10-3; d_gene: -; j_gene: TRBJ2-5; abundance: -; CDR3aa: CAISETGSQETQYF; CDR3nt: TGTGCCATCAGTGAGACAGGGTCCCAAGAGACCCAGTACTTC
v_gene: TRBV3-1/TRBV3-2; d_gene: TRBD1; j_gene: TRBJ2-3; abundance: -; CDR3aa: CASSPLDRVADTQYF; CDR3nt: TGTGCCAGCAGCCCGCTGGACAGGGTAGCAGATACGCAGTATTTT
v_gene: TRBV20-1; d_gene: -; j_gene: TRBJ2-3; abundance: -; CDR3aa: CSASWLNIITDTQYF; CDR3nt: TGCAGTGCTAGTTGGCTTAACATAATCACAGATACGCAGTATTTT
v_gene: TRBV29-1; d_gene: TRBD1; j_gene: TRBJ2-5; abundance: once; CDR3aa: CSVGRTGRGETQYF; CDR3nt: TGCAGCGTTGGGAGGACAGGGAGAGGAGAGACCCAGTACTTC
v_gene: TRBV6-5; d_gene: TRBD1; j_gene: TRBJ1-6; abundance: -; CDR3aa: CASSYSGQGSSSPLHF; CDR3nt: TGTGCCAGCAGTTACTCGGGACAGGGATCTTCTTCACCCCTCCACTTT
v_gene: TRBV2; d_gene: -; j_gene: TRBJ2-1; abundance: -; CDR3aa: CASTRDGSNAEQFF; CDR3nt: TGTGCCAGCACCCGAGACGGGAGTAACGCTGAGCAGTTCTTC
v_gene: TRBV12-5; d_gene: -; j_gene: TRBJ1-1; abundance: once; CDR3aa: CASGLEGWAEAFF; CDR3nt: TGTGCTAGTGGTTTGGAGGGGTGGGCCGAAGCTTTCTTT
v_gene: TRBV6-5; d_gene: TRBD1; j_gene: TRBJ1-1; abundance: -; CDR3aa: CASSRNRQGNTEAFF; CDR3nt: TGTGCCAGTTCTAGGAATAGACAGGGCAACACTGAAGCTTTCTTT
v_gene: TRBV25-1; d_gene: -; j_gene: TRBJ2-5; abundance: -; CDR3aa: CASARDSETQYF; CDR3nt: TGTGCCAGCGCTCGGGACTCTGAGACCCAGTACTTC
v_gene: TRBV19; d_gene: TRBD1; j_gene: TRBJ1-2; abundance: -; CDR3aa: CASSLTGGRFYGYTF; CDR3nt: TGTGCCAGTAGCCTTACAGGGGGCAGGTTCTATGGCTACACCTTC
v_gene: TRBV29-1; d_gene: -; j_gene: TRBJ2-3; abundance: -; CDR3aa: CSGGAGGGTDTQYF; CDR3nt: TGCAGCGGTGGAGCGGGCGGGGGCACAGATACGCAGTATTTT
v_gene: TRBV24-1; d_gene: -; j_gene: TRBJ2-1; abundance: -; CDR3aa: CATSDKTNYNEQFF; CDR3nt: TGTGCCACCAGTGATAAAACTAATTACAATGAGCAGTTCTTC
v_gene: TRBV7-2; d_gene: TRBD2; j_gene: TRBJ2-2; abundance: -; CDR3aa: CASSFSGGVTGELFF; CDR3nt: TGTGCCAGCAGCTTTAGCGGGGGCGTTACCGGGGAGCTGTTTTTT
v_gene: TRBV3-1/TRBV3-2; d_gene: TRBD1; j_gene: TRBJ1-2; abundance: few; CDR3aa: CASSLGTGRSNYGYTF; CDR3nt: TGTGCCAGCAGCCTCGGGACAGGGAGGTCTAACTATGGCTACACCTTC
v_gene: TRBV27; d_gene: -; j_gene: TRBJ2-1; abundance: -; CDR3aa: CASSFRAQSSYNEQFF; CDR3nt: TGTGCCAGCAGTTTCAGGGCTCAGAGCTCCTACAATGAGCAGTTCTTC
v_gene: TRBV5-1; d_gene: TRBD1; j_gene: TRBJ1-1; abundance: few; CDR3aa: CASRPPGQAYEAFF; CDR3nt: TGCGCCAGCAGACCGCCTGGACAGGCCTATGAAGCTTTCTTT
v_gene: TRBV13; d_gene: -; j_gene: TRBJ2-7; abundance: few; CDR3aa: CASSLWGPGEQYF; CDR3nt: TGTGCCAGCAGCTTATGGGGGCCCGGAGAGCAGTACTTC
v_gene: TRBV11-2; d_gene: -; j_gene: TRBJ2-5; abundance: -; CDR3aa: CASSPEAGGPQYF; CDR3nt: TGTGCCAGCAGCCCAGAGGCCGGGGGGCCCCAGTACTTC
v_gene: TRBV2; d_gene: -; j_gene: TRBJ1-4; abundance: -; CDR3aa: CASSIGTSYEKLFF; CDR3nt: TGTGCCAGCAGTATAGGGACTTCCTATGAAAAACTGTTTTTT
v_gene: TRBV19; d_gene: -; j_gene: TRBJ1-1; abundance: few; CDR3aa: CASNGGAANTEAFF; CDR3nt: TGTGCCAGTAACGGAGGGGCAGCGAACACTGAAGCTTTCTTT
v_gene: TRBV6-5; d_gene: -; j_gene: TRBJ1-2; abundance: -; CDR3aa: CASSGDRRPGGYTF; CDR3nt: TGTGCCAGCAGCGGCGACAGGAGGCCCGGGGGCTACACCTTC
v_gene: TRBV5-4; d_gene: TRBD2; j_gene: TRBJ2-7; abundance: -; CDR3aa: CASSSGTSGYYEQYF; CDR3nt: TGTGCCAGCAGCTCCGGGACTAGCGGGTACTACGAGCAGTACTTC
v_gene: TRBV6-5; d_gene: -; j_gene: TRBJ2-7; abundance: -; CDR3aa: CASSRQISYEQYF; CDR3nt: TGTGCCAGCAGTAGACAGATATCCTACGAGCAGTACTTC
v_gene: TRBV29-1; d_gene: -; j_gene: TRBJ1-5; abundance: once; CDR3aa: CSVKDAGEQPQHF; CDR3nt: TGCAGCGTCAAGGACGCTGGGGAGCAGCCCCAGCATTTT
v_gene: TRBV15; d_gene: -; j_gene: TRBJ1-2; abundance: -; CDR3aa: CATRHWAAYYGYTF; CDR3nt: TGTGCCACCCGCCATTGGGCAGCATACTATGGCTACACCTTC
v_gene: TRBV2; d_gene: TRBD1; j_gene: TRBJ1-2; abundance: -; CDR3aa: CASSEAPDRSEGYTF; CDR3nt: TGTGCCAGCAGTGAAGCTCCGGACAGGAGTGAAGGCTACACCTTC
v_gene: TRBV15; d_gene: -; j_gene: TRBJ2-5; abundance: -; CDR3aa: CATNQRETQYF; CDR3nt: TGTGCCACCAATCAGCGTGAGACCCAGTACTTC
v_gene: TRBV3-1/TRBV3-2; d_gene: -; j_gene: TRBJ2-4; abundance: -; CDR3aa: CASSQEPGSASQYF; CDR3nt: TGTGCCAGCAGCCAAGAACCGGGATCGGCTTCTCAGTACTTC
v_gene: TRBV14; d_gene: TRBD1; j_gene: TRBJ1-2; abundance: -; CDR3aa: CASSFQTGNYGYTF; CDR3nt: TGTGCCAGCAGCTTCCAGACAGGGAACTATGGCTACACCTTC
v_gene: TRBV4-2; d_gene: TRBD2; j_gene: TRBJ2-7; abundance: -; CDR3aa: CASSQLWASGQNEQYF; CDR3nt: TGTGCCAGCAGCCAATTGTGGGCTAGCGGGCAGAACGAGCAGTACTTC
v_gene: TRBV4-1; d_gene: -; j_gene: TRBJ2-5; abundance: medium-sized; CDR3aa: CASSDRGQETQYF; CDR3nt: TGCGCCAGCAGCGATAGGGGCCAAGAGACCCAGTACTTC
v_gene: TRBV12-3/TRBV12-4; d_gene: TRBD1; j_gene: TRBJ1-4; abundance: -; CDR3aa: CASSFRGQEKLFF; CDR3nt: TGTGCCAGCAGTTTCAGGGGGCAAGAAAAACTGTTTTTT
v_gene: TRBV2; d_gene: TRBD1; j_gene: TRBJ1-5; abundance: -; CDR3aa: CASTTGVGQPQHF; CDR3nt: TGTGCCAGCACTACAGGGGTCGGCCAGCCCCAGCATTTT
v_gene: TRBV5-1; d_gene: -; j_gene: TRBJ1-3; abundance: -; CDR3aa: CASSVAGGISGNTIYF; CDR3nt: TGCGCCAGCAGCGTCGCTGGGGGGATCTCTGGAAACACCATATATTTT
v_gene: TRBV12-3/TRBV12-4; d_gene: -; j_gene: TRBJ2-7; abundance: -; CDR3aa: CASSFSMGQQYF; CDR3nt: TGTGCCAGCAGTTTTTCAATGGGGCAGCAGTACTTC
v_gene: TRBV24-1; d_gene: -; j_gene: TRBJ2-5; abundance: -; CDR3aa: CATSTGWQETQYF; CDR3nt: TGTGCCACCAGTACAGGGTGGCAAGAGACCCAGTACTTC
v_gene: TRBV19; d_gene: -; j_gene: TRBJ1-6; abundance: -; CDR3aa: CASIATDNSPLHF; CDR3nt: TGTGCCAGTATCGCGACAGATAATTCACCCCTCCACTTT